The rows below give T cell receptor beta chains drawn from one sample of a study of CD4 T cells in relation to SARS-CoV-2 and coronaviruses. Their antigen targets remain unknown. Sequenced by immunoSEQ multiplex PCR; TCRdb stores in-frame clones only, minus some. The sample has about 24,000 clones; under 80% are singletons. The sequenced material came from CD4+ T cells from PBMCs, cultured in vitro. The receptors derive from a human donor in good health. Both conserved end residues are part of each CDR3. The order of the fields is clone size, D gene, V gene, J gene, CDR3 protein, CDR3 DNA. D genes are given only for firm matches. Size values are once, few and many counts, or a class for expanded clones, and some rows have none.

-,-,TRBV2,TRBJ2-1,CASSEAVSGSYNEQFF,TGTGCCAGCAGTGAAGCCGTCAGCGGCTCCTACAATGAGCAGTTCTTC
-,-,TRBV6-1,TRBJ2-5,CASSDPRDIQETQYF,TGTGCCAGCAGTGACCCCAGGGACATCCAAGAGACCCAGTACTTC
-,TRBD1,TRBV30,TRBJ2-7,CAWKGQTYEQYF,TGTGCCTGGAAGGGACAGACCTACGAGCAGTACTTC
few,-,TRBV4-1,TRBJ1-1,CASSQDPPTSVNTEAFF,TGCGCCAGCAGCCAAGATCCCCCCACAAGCGTGAACACTGAAGCTTTCTTT
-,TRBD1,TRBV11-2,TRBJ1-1,CASSHGTANTEAFF,TGTGCCAGCAGCCATGGGACAGCGAACACTGAAGCTTTCTTT
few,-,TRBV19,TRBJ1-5,CASSMFTGHSNQPQHF,TGTGCCAGTAGTATGTTTACAGGCCATAGCAATCAGCCCCAGCATTTT
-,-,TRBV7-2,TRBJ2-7,CASSPSPGREQYF,TGTGCCAGCAGCCCCTCCCCGGGAAGGGAGCAGTACTTC
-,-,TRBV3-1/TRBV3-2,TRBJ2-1,CASSLEGGYNEQFF,TGTGCCAGCAGCCTAGAAGGCGGCTACAATGAGCAGTTCTTC
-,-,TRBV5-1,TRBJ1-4,CASSFGFVFTDNEKLFF,TGCGCCAGCAGCTTTGGTTTTGTTTTTACGGATAATGAAAAACTGTTTTTT
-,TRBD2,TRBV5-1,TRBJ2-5,CASSPGGVSGETQYF,TGCGCCAGCAGCCCCGGGGGAGTTAGCGGGGAGACCCAGTACTTC
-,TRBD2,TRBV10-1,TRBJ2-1,CASSARTSGSDEQFF,TGCGCCAGCAGTGCGAGGACTAGCGGGAGTGATGAGCAGTTCTTC